A selection of T cell receptor beta chains follows, all from one sample in a study of T cells after yellow fever vaccination. TCRdb reprocessed the 5' RACE reads with MiXCR, giving one entry per CDR3 protein. Among 500,000 to 550,000 distinct CDR3 sequences listed, 20% to 25% were seen once. Sample: PBMCs, taken roughly 20 days after the first yellow fever vaccination. These receptors originate from a man younger than 35 who received the YFV17D yellow fever vaccine. The CDR3 runs from the conserved cysteine through the conserved F or W. The order of the fields is CDR3 length, D gene, J gene, clone size, V gene, CDR3 DNA, CDR3 protein. The D gene is left open where the match is weak. Part of the rows lack a size; the others show once, few, many or a class for expanded clones.

>14|.|TRBJ1-4|.|TRBV18
TGTGCCAGCTCACCGAGGGCAACTAATGAAAAACTGTTTTTT
CASSPRATNEKLFF
>15|.|TRBJ2-2|.|TRBV24-1
TGTGCCACCAGTGGGTGGCAGGGGAACACCGGGGAGCTGTTTTTT
CATSGWQGNTGELFF
>14|.|TRBJ1-6|few|TRBV20-1
TGCAGTGCTGGGTTGCAGAGAGACAATTCACCCCTCCACTTT
CSAGLQRDNSPLHF
>18|.|TRBJ2-3|few|TRBV4-3
TGCGCCAGCAGCCAAGATAGTGGAGGCTCGTCGAGCACAGATACGCAGTATTTT
CASSQDSGGSSSTDTQYF
>19|TRBD2|TRBJ2-3|.|TRBV15
TGTGCCACCAGCAGAGATTCTCTGCTAGCGGGGTCCCTCGGGGATACGCAGTATTTT
CATSRDSLLAGSLGDTQYF
>14|.|TRBJ1-1|few|TRBV7-9
TGTGCCAGCTCCATGGGGGGTTTGAACACTGAAGCTTTCTTT
CASSMGGLNTEAFF
>12|.|TRBJ1-5|many|TRBV7-2
TGTGCCAGCAGCTTGGGGAATCAGCCCCAGCATTTT
CASSLGNQPQHF
>11|.|TRBJ2-7|many|TRBV30
TGTGCCTGGCAGGGGCCCTACGAGCAGTACTTC
CAWQGPYEQYF
>17|TRBD1|TRBJ1-3|few|TRBV13
TGTGCCAGCAGCTTAGGCCTCTCCGGGACAGTGGGAAACACCATATATTTT
CASSLGLSGTVGNTIYF
>15|.|TRBJ2-4|few|TRBV20-1
TGCAGCCACACAGGCCCCTTAGTAGCCAAAAACATTCAGTACTTC
CSHTGPLVAKNIQYF
>18|.|TRBJ1-1|few|TRBV27
TGTGCCAGCAGCCTTAAGGGGGGCGCGATTCTTATGAACACTGAAGCTTTCTTT
CASSLKGGAILMNTEAFF
>15|TRBD2|TRBJ2-1|many|TRBV10-3
TGTGCCGCTAAGTCGCTAGCGGGGGCGCTCAATGAGCAGTTCTTC
CAAKSLAGALNEQFF
>15|TRBD1|TRBJ1-1|few|TRBV5-1
TGCGCCAGCAGCTTCGGACAGGGTCGGGACACTGAAGCTTTCTTT
CASSFGQGRDTEAFF
>14|.|TRBJ2-1|.|TRBV6-5
TGTGCCAGCAGTTATACGGGGGGCTTAAGTGAGCAGTTCTTC
CASSYTGGLSEQFF